Below, one TCR beta chain is given with its context. Its specificity is not known. The source of the sample is a study of shared clonotypes between healthy human individuals. Study information: The study drew on a couple of women and a few men aged 18 to 49 as donors.

CDR3 length: 15 amino acids. Germline loops: CDR1 SGHAT, CDR2 FQNNGV. V dropped 0 bases and J dropped 5; count of bases not matched to a gene: 4. Whole-study findings and limits: Researchers sampled blood only, noting tissue repertoires likely differ.

The authors ran unsorted PBMC replicate PCRs on roughly 330 ng DNA, 30,000 or so T cell genomes. Data came from immunoSEQ multiplex PCR; TCRdb stores just in-frame clones and leaves some out. The sample consists of roughly 480,000 clones, approximately 79% of them appearing once. This sequence was found in a woman in her forties in good health. Some clones in this sample may be carry-over from other donors' samples. The specimen was PBMCs. This chain links TRBV11-2 with TRBJ2-5, with 9 positions matching TRBD2. DNA for the CDR3: TGTGCCAGCAGCTTAGAAACTAGCGGGTTTGAGACCCAGTACTTC. Its protein product is CASSLETSGFETQYF.